The source of this TCR beta chain is a study of CD8 T cells in Susac syndrome. Study as a whole: Treatment at blood withdrawal was none, corticosteroids, or intravenous immunoglobulin alone in Susac syndrome patients.

Diagnostic criteria defined recently for definite or probable disease were met by the Susac syndrome patients. Trimming left V 4 bases short and J 0 bases short, with 7 bases between. CDR1 is ENHRY and CDR2 is SYGVKD in the germline V gene. This CDR3 comprises 15 residues. The authors reverse transcribed roughly 0.5 to 1 ug RNA with random hexamers. Via MiXCR, TCRdb re-called the immunoSEQ multiplex PCR reads, giving one row per CDR3 protein. The sample contains tens of thousands of distinct CDR3 sequences, approximately 94% of which appear only once. V usage is TRBV10-3 and J usage is TRBJ2-6, with D possibly matching TRBD1 (5 bases). This receptor was obtained from a human donor with Susac syndrome. The material sequenced was CD8+ T cells from PBMCs. For the CDR3, the DNA is TGTGCCATCAGTGGGACACGCTCTGGGGCCAACGTCCTGACTTTC. Translated: CAISGTRSGANVLTF.